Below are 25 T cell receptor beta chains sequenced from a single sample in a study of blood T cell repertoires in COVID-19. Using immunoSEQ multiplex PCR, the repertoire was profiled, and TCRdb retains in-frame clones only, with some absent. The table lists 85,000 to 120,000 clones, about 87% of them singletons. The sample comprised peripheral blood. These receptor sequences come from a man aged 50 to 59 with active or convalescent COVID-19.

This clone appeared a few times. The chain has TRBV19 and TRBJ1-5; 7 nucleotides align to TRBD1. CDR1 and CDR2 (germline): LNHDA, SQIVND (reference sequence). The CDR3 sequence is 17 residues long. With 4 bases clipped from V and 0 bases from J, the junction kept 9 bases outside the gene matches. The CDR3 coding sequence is TGTGCCAGTAGTAAAATCAAACAGGGGTATAGCAATCAGCCCCAGCATTTT. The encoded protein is CASSKIKQGYSNQPQHF.

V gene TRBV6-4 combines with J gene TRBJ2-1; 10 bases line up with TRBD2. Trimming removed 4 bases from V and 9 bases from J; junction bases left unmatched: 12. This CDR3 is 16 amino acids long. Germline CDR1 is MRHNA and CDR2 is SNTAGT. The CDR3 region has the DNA TGTGCCAGCAGTGGCGCGGGTACTAGCGGGGCAGGTGAGCAGTTCTTC. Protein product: CASSGAGTSGAGEQFF.

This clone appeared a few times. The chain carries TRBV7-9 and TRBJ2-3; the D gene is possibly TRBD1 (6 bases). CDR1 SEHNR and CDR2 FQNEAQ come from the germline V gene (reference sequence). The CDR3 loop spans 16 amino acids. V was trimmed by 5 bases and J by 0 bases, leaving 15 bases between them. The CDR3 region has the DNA TGTGCCAGCAGCGGACAGAGGACTTTAAGCACAGATACGCAGTATTTT. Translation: CASSGQRTLSTDTQYF.

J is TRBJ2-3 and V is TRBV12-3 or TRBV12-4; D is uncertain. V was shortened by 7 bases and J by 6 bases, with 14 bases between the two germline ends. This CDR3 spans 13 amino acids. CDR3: CASTLRVGDTQYF. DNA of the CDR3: TGTGCCAGCACCCTACGGGTCGGGGATACGCAGTATTTT.

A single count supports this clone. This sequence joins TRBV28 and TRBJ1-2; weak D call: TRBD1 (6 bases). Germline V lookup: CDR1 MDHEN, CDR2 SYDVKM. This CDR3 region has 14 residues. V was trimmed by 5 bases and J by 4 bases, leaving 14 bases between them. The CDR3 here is CASSPAGVGYGYTF. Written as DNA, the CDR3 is TGTGCCAGCAGTCCGGCAGGGGTAGGCTATGGCTACACCTTC.

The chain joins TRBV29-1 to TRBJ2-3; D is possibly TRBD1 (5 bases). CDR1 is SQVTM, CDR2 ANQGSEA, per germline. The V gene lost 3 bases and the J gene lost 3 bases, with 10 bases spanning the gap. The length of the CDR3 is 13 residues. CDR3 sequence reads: CSVDRVGTDTQYF. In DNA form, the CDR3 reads TGCAGCGTTGACAGGGTTGGAACAGATACGCAGTATTTT.

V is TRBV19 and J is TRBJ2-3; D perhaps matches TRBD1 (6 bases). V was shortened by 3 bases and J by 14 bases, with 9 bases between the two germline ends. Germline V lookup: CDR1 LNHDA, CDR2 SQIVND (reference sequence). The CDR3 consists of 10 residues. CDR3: CASSMTRGYF. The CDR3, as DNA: TGTGCCAGTAGTATGACCAGGGGGTATTTT.

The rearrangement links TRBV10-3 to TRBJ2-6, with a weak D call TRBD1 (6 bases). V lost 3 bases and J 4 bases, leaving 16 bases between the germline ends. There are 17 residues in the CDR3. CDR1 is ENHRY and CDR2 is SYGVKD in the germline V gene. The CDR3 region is CAISDLYSGTGANVLTF. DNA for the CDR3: TGTGCCATCAGTGATTTGTATAGTGGGACAGGGGCCAACGTCCTGACTTTC.

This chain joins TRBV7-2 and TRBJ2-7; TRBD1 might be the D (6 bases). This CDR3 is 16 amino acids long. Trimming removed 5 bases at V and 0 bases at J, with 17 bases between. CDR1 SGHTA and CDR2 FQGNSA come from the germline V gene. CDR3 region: CASSLLYRDNSYEQYF. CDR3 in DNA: TGTGCCAGCAGCCTGCTTTACCGGGACAACTCCTACGAGCAGTACTTC.

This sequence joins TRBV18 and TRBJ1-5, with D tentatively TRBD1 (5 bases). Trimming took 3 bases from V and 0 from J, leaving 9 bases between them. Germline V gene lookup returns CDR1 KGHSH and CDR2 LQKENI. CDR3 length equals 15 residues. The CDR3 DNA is TGTGCCAGCTCACCTTCGACAGATAGCAATCAGCCCCAGCATTTT. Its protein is CASSPSTDSNQPQHF.

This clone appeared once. The CDR3 loop reads CATSDFGQDTQYF. The CDR3 nucleotides are TGTGCCACCAGTGATTTTGGACAAGATACGCAGTATTTT. The chain links TRBV24-1 to TRBJ2-3; tentatively, D is TRBD1 (5 bases). Trimming cost V 1 base and J 5 bases, with 6 bases left between them. CDR1 and CDR2 from the germline V gene are KGHDR and SFDVKD. This CDR3 contains 13 residues.

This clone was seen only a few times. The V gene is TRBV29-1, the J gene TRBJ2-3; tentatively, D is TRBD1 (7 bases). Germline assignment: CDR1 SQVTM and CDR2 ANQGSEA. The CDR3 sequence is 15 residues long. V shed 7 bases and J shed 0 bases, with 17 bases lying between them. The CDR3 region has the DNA TGCAGCGGGCGCGCGGGGACAGCTAGCACAGATACGCAGTATTTT. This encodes CSGRAGTASTDTQYF.

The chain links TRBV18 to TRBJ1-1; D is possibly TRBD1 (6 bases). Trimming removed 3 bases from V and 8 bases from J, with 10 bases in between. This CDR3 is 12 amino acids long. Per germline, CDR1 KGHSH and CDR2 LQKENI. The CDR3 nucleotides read TGTGCCAGCTCACCCGGACAGTTCGAAGCTTTCTTT. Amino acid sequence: CASSPGQFEAFF.

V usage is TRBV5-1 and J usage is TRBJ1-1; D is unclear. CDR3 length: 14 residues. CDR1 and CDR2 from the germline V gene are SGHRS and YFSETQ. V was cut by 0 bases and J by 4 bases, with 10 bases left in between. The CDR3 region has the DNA TGCGCCAGCAGCTTGGCCGCGGCGGGCACTGAAGCTTTCTTT. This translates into CASSLAAAGTEAFF.

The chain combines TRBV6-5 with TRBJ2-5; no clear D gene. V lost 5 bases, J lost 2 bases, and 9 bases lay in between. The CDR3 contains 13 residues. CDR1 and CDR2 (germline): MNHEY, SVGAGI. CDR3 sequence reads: CASSLRSQETQYF. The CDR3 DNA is TGTGCCAGCAGTCTACGTTCTCAAGAGACCCAGTACTTC.

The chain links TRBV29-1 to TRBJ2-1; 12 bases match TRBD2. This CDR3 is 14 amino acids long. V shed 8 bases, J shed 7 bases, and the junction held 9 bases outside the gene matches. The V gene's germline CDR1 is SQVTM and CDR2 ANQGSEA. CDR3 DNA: TGCAGCCTAGCGGGGGGGCAGGGGAGGAATGAGCAGTTCTTC. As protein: CSLAGGQGRNEQFF.

This CDR3 reads CASSPTGGVPQHF. In nucleotides, the CDR3 is TGTGCCAGCAGTCCCACAGGGGGAGTGCCCCAGCATTTT. The gene calls are TRBV28 and TRBJ1-5; 8 bases are shared with TRBD1. The germline CDR1 and CDR2 sequences are MDHEN and SYDVKM. The V segment lost 5 bases and the J segment 9 bases; nucleotides outside the gene matches: 6. The CDR3 loop spans 13 amino acids.

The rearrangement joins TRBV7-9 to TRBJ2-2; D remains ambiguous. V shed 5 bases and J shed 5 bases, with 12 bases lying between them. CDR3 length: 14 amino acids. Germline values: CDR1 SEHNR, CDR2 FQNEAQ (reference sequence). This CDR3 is CASSPAARTGELFF. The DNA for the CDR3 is TGTGCCAGCAGCCCTGCGGCGCGGACCGGGGAGCTGTTTTTT.

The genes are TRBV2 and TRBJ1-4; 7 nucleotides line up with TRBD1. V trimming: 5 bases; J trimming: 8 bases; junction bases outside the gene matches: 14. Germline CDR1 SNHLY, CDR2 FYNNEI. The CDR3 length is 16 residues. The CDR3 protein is CASSPVRTAGGEKLFF. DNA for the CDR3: TGTGCCAGCAGTCCAGTAAGGACAGCAGGGGGAGAAAAACTGTTTTTT. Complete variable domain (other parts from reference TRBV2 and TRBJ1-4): EPEVTQTPSHQVTQMGQEVILRCVPISNHLYFYWYRQILGQKVEFLVSFYNNEISEKSEIFDDQFSVERPDGSNFTLKIRSTKLEDSAMYFCASSPVRTAGGEKLFFGSGTQLSVL.

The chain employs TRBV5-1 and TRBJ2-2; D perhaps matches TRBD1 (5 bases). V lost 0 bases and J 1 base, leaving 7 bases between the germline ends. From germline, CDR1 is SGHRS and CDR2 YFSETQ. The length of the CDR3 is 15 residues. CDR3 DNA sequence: TGCGCCAGCAGCTTGGGACAGCAGAACACCGGGGAGCTGTTTTTT. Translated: CASSLGQQNTGELFF.

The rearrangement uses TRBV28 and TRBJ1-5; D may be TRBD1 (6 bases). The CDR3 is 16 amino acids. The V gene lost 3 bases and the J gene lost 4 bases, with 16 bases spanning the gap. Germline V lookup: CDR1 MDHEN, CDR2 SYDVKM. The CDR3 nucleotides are TGTGCCAGCAGTTTGGGCCTGACAGGCCTAAATCAGCCCCAGCATTTT. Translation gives CASSLGLTGLNQPQHF.

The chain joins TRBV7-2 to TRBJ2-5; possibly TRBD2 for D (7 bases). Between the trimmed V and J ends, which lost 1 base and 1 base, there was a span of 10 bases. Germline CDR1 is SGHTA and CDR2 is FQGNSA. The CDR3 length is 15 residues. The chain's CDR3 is CASSLVRGAQETQYF. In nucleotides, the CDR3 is TGTGCCAGCAGCTTAGTCCGGGGGGCCCAAGAGACCCAGTACTTC.

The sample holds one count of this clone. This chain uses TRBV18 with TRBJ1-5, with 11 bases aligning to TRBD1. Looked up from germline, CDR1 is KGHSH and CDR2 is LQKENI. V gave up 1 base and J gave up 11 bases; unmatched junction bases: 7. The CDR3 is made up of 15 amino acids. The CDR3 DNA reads TGTGCCAGCTCACCACAGGACAGGGGGCTGGTATCCCAGCATTTT. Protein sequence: CASSPQDRGLVSQHF.

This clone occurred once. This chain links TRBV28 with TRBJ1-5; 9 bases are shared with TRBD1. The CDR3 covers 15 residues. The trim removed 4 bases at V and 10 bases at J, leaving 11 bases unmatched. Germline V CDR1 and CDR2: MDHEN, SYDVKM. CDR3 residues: CASSSWGQGPPPQHF. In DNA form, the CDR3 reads TGTGCCAGCAGTTCATGGGGACAGGGTCCTCCCCCCCAGCATTTT.

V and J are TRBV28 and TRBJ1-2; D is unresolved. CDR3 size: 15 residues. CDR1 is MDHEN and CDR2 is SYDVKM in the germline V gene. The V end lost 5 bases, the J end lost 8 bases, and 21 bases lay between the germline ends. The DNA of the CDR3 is TGTGCCAGCAGTCCACTTACTCTAACCTTCGTAGGCTACACCTTC. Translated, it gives CASSPLTLTFVGYTF.